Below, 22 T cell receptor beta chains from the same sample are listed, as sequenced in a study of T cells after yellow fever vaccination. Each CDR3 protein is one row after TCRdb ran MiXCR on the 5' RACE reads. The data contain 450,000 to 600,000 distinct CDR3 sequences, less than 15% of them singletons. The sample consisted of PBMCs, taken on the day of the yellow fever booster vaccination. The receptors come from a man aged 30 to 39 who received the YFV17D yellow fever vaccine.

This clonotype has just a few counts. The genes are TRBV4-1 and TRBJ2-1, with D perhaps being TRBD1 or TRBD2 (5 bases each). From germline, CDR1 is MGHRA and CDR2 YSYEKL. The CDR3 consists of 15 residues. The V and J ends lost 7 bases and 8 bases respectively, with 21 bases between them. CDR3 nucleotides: TGCGCCAGCACCTCAGCGCATGGATGGGACGATGAGCAGTTCTTC. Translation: CASTSAHGWDDEQFF.

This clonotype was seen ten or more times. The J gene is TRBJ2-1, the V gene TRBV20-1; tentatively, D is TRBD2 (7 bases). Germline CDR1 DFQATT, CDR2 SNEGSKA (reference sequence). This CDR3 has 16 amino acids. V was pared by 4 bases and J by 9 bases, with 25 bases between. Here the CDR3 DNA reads TGCAGTGCTATACTCCCTGAGGGGGGGGATTCGGGTGAGCAGTTCTTC. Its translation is CSAILPEGGDSGEQFF.

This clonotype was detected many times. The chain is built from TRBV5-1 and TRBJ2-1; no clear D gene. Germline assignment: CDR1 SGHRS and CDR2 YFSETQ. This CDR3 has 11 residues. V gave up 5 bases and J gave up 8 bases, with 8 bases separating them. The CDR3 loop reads CASRSGDEQFF. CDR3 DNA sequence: TGCGCCAGCAGGAGTGGAGATGAGCAGTTCTTC.

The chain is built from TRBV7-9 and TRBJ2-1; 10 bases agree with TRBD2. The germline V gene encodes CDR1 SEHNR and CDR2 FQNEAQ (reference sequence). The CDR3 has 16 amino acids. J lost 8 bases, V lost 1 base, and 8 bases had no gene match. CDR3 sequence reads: CASSLVRPSGSYEQFF. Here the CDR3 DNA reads TGTGCCAGCAGCTTAGTGAGGCCTAGCGGGAGCTATGAGCAGTTCTTC. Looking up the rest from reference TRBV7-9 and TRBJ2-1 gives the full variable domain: DTGVSQNPRHKITKRGQNVTFRCDPISEHNRLYWYRQTLGQGPEFLTYFQNEAQLEKSRLLSDRFSAERPKGSFSTLEIQRTEQGDSAMYLCASSLVRPSGSYEQFFGPGTRLTVL.

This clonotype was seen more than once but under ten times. CDR3 sequence (DNA): TGTGCCAGCAGTAATGACAGATATAGCAATCAGCCCCAGCATTTT. This codes for CASSNDRYSNQPQHF. The gene calls are TRBV2 and TRBJ1-5, with D possibly TRBD1 on 5 matching bases. Germline V CDR1 and CDR2: SNHLY, FYNNEI. The CDR3 is 15 amino acids. The ends were cut back, 5 bases at V and 0 bases at J, with 11 bases in the middle.

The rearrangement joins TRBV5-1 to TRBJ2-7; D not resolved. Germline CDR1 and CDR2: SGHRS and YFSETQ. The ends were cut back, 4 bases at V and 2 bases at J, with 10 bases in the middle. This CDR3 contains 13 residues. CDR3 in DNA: TGCGCCAGCAGCATGTCCAGTGCCTACGAGCAGTACTTC. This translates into CASSMSSAYEQYF.

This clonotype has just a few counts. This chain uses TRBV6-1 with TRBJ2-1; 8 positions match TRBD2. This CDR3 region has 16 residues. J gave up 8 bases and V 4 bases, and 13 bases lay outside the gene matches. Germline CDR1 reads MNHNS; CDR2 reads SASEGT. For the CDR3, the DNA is TGTGCCAGCAGTGGAACCGGGACTAGGATTGACTATGAGCAGTTCTTC. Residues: CASSGTGTRIDYEQFF.

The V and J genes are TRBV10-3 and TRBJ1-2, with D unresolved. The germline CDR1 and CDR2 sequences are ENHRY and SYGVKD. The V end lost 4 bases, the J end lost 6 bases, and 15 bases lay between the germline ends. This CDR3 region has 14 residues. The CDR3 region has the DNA TGTGCCATCAGTGGTAAAGCGGGCGTGGATGGCTACACCTTC. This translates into CAISGKAGVDGYTF.

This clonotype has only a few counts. CDR3 residues: CAISEAGTALYGYTF. In DNA form, the CDR3 reads TGTGCCATCAGTGAGGCAGGGACGGCCCTCTATGGCTACACCTTC. This sequence joins TRBV10-3 and TRBJ1-2; D possibly corresponds to TRBD1 (5 bases). The ends were cut back, 2 bases at V and 4 bases at J, with 14 bases in the middle. The CDR3 is made up of 15 amino acids. Germline CDR1 ENHRY, CDR2 SYGVKD.

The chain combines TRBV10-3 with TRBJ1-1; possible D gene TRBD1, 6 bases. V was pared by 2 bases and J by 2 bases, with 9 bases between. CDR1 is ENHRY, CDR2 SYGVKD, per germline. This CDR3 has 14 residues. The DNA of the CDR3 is TGTGCCATCAGTGAGGGACAGATTAACACTGAAGCTTTCTTT. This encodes CAISEGQINTEAFF.

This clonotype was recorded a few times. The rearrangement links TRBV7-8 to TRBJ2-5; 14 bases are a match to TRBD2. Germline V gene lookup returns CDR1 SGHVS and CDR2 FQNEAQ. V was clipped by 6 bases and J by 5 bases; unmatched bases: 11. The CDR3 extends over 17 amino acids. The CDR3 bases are TGTGCCAGCAGTCGAGGGACTAGCGGGAGATTATGGGAGACCCAGTACTTC. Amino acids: CASSRGTSGRLWETQYF.

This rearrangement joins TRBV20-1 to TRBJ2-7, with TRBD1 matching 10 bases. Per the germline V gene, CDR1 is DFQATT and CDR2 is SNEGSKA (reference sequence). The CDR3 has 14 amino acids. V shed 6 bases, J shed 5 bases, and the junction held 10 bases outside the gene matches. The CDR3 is CSAFGQGGPHEQYF. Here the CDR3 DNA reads TGCAGTGCATTCGGACAGGGGGGGCCCCACGAGCAGTACTTC.

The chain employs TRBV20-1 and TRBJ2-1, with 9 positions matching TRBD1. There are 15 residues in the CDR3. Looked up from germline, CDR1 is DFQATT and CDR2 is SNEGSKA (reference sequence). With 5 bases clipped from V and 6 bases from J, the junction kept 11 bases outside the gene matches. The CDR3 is CSAPQPGQGFNEQFF. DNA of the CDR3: TGCAGTGCTCCCCAGCCGGGACAGGGCTTCAATGAGCAGTTCTTC.

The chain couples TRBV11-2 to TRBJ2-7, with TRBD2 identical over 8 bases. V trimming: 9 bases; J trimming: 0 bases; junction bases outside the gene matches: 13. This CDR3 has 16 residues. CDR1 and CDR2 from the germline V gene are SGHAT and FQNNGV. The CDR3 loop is CASSSGPAGVSYEQYF. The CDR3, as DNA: TGTGCCAGTTCCTCTGGACCAGCGGGAGTCTCCTACGAGCAGTACTTC.

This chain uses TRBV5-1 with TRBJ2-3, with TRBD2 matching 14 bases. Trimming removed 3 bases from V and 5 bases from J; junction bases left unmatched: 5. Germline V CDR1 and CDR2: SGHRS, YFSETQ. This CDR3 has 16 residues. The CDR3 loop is CASSSGTSGSIDTQYF. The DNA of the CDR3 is TGCGCCAGCAGCTCGGGGACTAGCGGGAGTATAGATACGCAGTATTTT.

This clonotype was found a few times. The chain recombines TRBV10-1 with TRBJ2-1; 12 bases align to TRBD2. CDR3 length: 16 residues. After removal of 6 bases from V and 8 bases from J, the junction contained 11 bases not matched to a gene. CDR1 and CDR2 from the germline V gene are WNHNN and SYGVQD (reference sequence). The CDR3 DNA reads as TGCGCCAGCAGCAATCTAGCGGGAGGGCCGAAGGATGAGCAGTTCTTC. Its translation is CASSNLAGGPKDEQFF.

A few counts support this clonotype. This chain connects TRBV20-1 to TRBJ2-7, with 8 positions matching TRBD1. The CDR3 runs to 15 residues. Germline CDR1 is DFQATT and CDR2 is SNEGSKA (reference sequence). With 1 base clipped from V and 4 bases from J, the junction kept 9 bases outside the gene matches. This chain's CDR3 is CSARGTGTGVYEQYF. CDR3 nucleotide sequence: TGCAGTGCTAGAGGGACCGGGACAGGAGTTTACGAGCAGTACTTC.

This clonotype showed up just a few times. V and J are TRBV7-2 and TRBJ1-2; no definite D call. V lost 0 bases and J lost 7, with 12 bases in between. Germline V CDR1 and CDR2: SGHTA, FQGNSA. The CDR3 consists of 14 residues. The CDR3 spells CASSLALHGSGYTF. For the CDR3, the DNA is TGTGCCAGCAGCTTAGCACTCCACGGATCTGGCTACACCTTC. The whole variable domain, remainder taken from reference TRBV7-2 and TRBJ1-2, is GAGVSQSPSNKVTEKGKDVELRCDPISGHTALYWYRQSLGQGLEFLIYFQGNSAPDKSGLPSDRFSAERTGGSVSTLTIQRTQQEDSAVYLCASSLALHGSGYTFGSGTRLTVV.

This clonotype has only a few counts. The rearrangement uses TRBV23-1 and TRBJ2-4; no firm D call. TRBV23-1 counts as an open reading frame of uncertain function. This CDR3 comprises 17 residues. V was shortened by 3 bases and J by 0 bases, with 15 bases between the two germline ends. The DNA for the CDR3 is TGCGCCAGCAGTCATCAGCAGACTCCGGTAGCCAAAAACATTCAGTACTTC. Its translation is CASSHQQTPVAKNIQYF.

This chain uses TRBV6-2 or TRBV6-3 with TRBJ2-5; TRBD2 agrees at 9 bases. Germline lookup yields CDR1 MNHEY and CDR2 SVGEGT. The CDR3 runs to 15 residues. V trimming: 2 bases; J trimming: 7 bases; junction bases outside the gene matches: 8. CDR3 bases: TGTGCCAGCAGTTACGGTAGCGGGGGCCTCGGGACCCAGTACTTC. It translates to CASSYGSGGLGTQYF.

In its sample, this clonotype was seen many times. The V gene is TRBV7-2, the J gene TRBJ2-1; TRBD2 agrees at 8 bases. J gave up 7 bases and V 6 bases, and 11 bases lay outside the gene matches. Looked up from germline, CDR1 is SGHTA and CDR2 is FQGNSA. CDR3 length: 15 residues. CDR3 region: CASSLTSGTSNEQFF. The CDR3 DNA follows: TGTGCCAGCAGTTTGACTTCCGGGACTAGTAATGAGCAGTTCTTC.

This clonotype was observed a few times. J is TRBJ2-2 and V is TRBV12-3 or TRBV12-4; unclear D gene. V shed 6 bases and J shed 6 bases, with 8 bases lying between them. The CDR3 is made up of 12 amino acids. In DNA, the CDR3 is TGTGCCAGCAGGGAAAACGCCGGGGAGCTGTTTTTT. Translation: CASRENAGELFF.